The following is a T cell receptor (beta chain) sequence with its context. Trimming removed 2 bases at V and 2 bases at J, with 18 bases between. The CDR3 runs to 17 residues. Germline V gene sequence: CDR1 MNHEY, CDR2 SMNVEV (reference sequence). The source of the sample is a study of blood T cell repertoires in COVID-19. The overall study: Spain, Italy and the United States supplied samples that represented acute and convalescent COVID-19. Nucleic acid was either cDNA or gDNA, and it came from T cells, B-cell-depleted T cells, or PBMCs.

Sequencing used immunoSEQ multiplex PCR; TCRdb keeps in-frame clones, though not all of them. This table holds 95,000 or so clones, more than 70% found once. Sequenced material: peripheral blood. The chain is built from TRBV27 and TRBJ1-2; D possibly corresponds to TRBD1 (6 bases). The TCR comes from a human donor in a cohort sampled during active COVID-19. In DNA form, the CDR3 reads TGTGCCAGCAGTTTAACAGGGTGGGGGTTACAAAACTATGGCTACACCTTC. Translated, it gives CASSLTGWGLQNYGYTF.